The TCR beta chain described here comes from a study of blood T cell repertoires in COVID-19 (dated by TCRdb to 2020 to 2022). Study-level background: Samples covering the acute and convalescent phases of COVID-19 were provided by collaborators in the United States, Italy and Spain. The prospective study material was composed of cDNA or gDNA derived from T cells, B-cell-depleted T cells, or PBMCs. The dataset comprised deeply sampled blood TCRbeta repertoires from subjects exposed to, actively infected with, or recovered from COVID-19. The repertoires were released in a freely available public database intended as a resource for research on the immune response to SARS-CoV-2. Samples were obtained from the ongoing ImmuneRACE study (first 160 participants) and from 1,000 to 1,500 subjects provided by 6 global collaborators. The sample metadata nearly always contained a de-identified subject ID, COVID-19 status, age in years and sex. Where available, HLA class I and class II types were obtained from metadata supplied by the sample provider rather than from assay-based typing. Points the paper makes about the study in general: Clinical and demographic metadata were provided uncurated, with the amount varying by source and participant.

TCRbeta CDR3 regions were amplified from genomic DNA by means of the immunoSEQ Assay, a bias-controlled multiplex PCR. For the original study's pipeline: The number of nucleated cells in each sample was estimated from the amplification of reference gene primers within the assay. Sequence reads were collapsed and filtered to measure the absolute abundance of every unique TCRbeta CDR3 rearrangement. For each sample, productive Simpson clonality was calculated as the square root of Simpson's diversity index across productive rearrangements. TCRdb limited this immuneACCESS table to in-frame rearrangements with V and J called. A share of clones is missing; checked studies link under half to unresolved V genes, and the rest is unexplained. V and J calls and clone size are as listed in that table; D and trimming were resolved from the DNA. Present in this sample are approximately 490,000 clones, approximately 86% of which were seen just once. Of the sample, under 9.5% falls within the top ten clones.

Turning to this clone: Its antigen remains undetermined. The input lacks base qualities; no much larger clone sits a single base away.

Compared with germline, V lacks 0 bases and J lacks 4 bases; bases without a gene match: 10. Looking up the germline V gene (reference sequence) yields CDR1 SGHNT and CDR2 YYREEE. The CDR3 starts with the cysteine, ends with the phenylalanine, and has 18 residues. The kept DNA is CDR3 alone, 54 bases in frame from the first base. Participants in the prospective study were aged 18 to 89 years, lived in some 24 United States geographic areas, and enrolled through a virtual design. To assign participants to cohorts, the prospective study relied on clinical history that participants themselves reported in a screening survey and a study questionnaire. ImmuneRACE Cohort 3 recovered participants were defined by two consecutive negative NP/OP PCR tests, healthcare professional clearance, or symptom resolution. Each participant in the prospective study had whole blood, serum and a nasopharyngeal or oropharyngeal swab collected by mobile phlebotomists. Additional blood draws and questionnaires over an approximately two-month period could optionally be provided by prospective study participants. Blood samples from the prospective study were shipped frozen or at room temperature prior to DNA extraction.

The chain is assembled from TRBV5-4 and TRBJ2-3; TRBD2 aligns with 11 central bases. The receptor was derived from a woman aged 55-75 years who had recovered from COVID-19. The material sequenced was PBMCs or T cells enriched from blood (not recorded which). CDR3 region: CASSLVGIAGGPADTQYF. The bases read TGTGCCAGCAGCTTGGTCGGGATAGCGGGGGGGCCGGCAGATACGCAGTATTTT.